This T cell receptor (beta chain) was identified in a study of cytomegalovirus exposure and HLA in healthy donors. V was pared by 0 bases and J by 4 bases, with 18 bases between. Germline CDR1 and CDR2: LGHNA and YSLEER. CDR3 length equals 17 residues. Primers included in the PCR were 60 Vbeta and 13 Jbeta primers. TCRdb's table, derived via immunoSEQ multiplex PCR, lists solely in-frame clones and lacks some. This sample yields over 100,000 clones, of which roughly 73% are seen a single time; approximately 1.1% belongs to the top ten. The chain uses TRBV4-3 and TRBJ1-2, with D perhaps TRBD1 (6 bases). The TCR sequence derives from a male donor in good health and CMV-seronegative. The sample was PBMCs. This CDR3 reads CASSQDLGQGQGYGYTF. CDR3 nucleotide sequence: TGCGCCAGCAGCCAAGATCTGGGGCAGGGGCAGGGCTATGGCTACACCTTC.